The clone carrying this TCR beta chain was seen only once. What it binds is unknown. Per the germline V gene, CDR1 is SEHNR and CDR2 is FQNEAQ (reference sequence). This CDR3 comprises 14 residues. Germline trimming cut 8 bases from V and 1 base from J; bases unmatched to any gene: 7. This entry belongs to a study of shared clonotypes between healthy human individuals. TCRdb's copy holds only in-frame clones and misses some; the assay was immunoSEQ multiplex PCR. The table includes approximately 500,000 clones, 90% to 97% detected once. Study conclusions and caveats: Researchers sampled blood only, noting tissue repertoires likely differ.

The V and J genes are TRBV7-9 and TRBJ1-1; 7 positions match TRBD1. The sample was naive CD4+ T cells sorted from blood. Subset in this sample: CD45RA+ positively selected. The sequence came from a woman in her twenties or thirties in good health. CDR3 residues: CASDRQGTNTEAFF. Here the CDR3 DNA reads TGTGCCAGCGATCGACAGGGTACGAACACTGAAGCTTTCTTT.